This T cell receptor (beta chain) was sequenced in a study of blood T cell repertoires in COVID-19. The CDR3 spans 15 residues. Trimming at V came to 3 bases and at J to 3 bases, leaving 8 bases not matched to a gene. Germline CDR1 reads SGHVS; CDR2 reads FNYEAQ. Profiled with immunoSEQ multiplex PCR; TCRdb holds only in-frame clones, not every one. Among 200,000 or so clones listed, 88% were seen once. The sample taken for sequencing was peripheral blood. The rearrangement joins TRBV7-6 to TRBJ2-7; 7 bases line up with TRBD2. This clonotype was sampled from an older man with acute or convalescent COVID-19. The CDR3 loop is CASSLMAGAHYEQYF. The CDR3 nucleotides are TGTGCCAGCAGCTTGATGGCGGGAGCGCACTACGAGCAGTACTTC.